What follows describes a single T cell receptor beta chain. The antigen is undetermined. V shed 11 bases and J shed 3 bases, with 16 bases lying between them. The CDR3 extends over 14 amino acids. Per germline, CDR1 WSHSY and CDR2 SAAADI. This sample is drawn from a study of shared clonotypes between healthy human individuals. Study observations and caveats: Clonotypes not shared had lower generation probabilities than those common to all four donors. Naive subsets generally exceeded memory subsets in estimated richness. Sharing across four donors was highest in naive CD4 (roughly 5%) and lowest in memory CD8 (roughly 0.4%).

It was CD45RO-negative cells, positively selected for CCR7, that made up naive CD8 cells, with terminally differentiated effector memory CD45RA+ cells excluded. Only in-frame clones appear in the TCRdb table, and some are missing; sequencing was by immunoSEQ multiplex PCR. The sample lists roughly 2,000,000 clones; about 94% were seen once. This receptor was obtained from a man aged 18 to 30 in good health. The chain joins TRBV10-2 to TRBJ2-2; D not resolved. The sample was naive CD8+ T cells sorted from blood. CDR3 in DNA: TGCGCCGGTTCGGCCGATGGGGACACCGGGGAGCTGTTTTTT. This encodes CAGSADGDTGELFF.